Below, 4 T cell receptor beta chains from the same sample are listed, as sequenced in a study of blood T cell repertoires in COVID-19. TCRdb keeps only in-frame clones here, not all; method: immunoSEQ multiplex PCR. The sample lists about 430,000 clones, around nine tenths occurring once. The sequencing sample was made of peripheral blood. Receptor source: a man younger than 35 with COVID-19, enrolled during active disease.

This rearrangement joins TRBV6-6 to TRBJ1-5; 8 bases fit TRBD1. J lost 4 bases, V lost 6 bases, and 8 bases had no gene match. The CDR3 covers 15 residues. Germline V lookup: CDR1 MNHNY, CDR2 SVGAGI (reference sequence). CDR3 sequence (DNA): TGTGCCAGCAGCCGGACCACAGGGGGAAATCAGCCCCAGCATTTT. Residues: CASSRTTGGNQPQHF.

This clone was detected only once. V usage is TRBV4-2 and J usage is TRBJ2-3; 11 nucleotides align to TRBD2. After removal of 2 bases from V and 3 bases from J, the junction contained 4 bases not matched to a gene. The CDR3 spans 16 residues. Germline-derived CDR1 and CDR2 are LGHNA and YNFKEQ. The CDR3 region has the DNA TGTGCCAGCAGCCAATCCGGACTAGCGGGTACAGATACGCAGTATTTT. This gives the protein CASSQSGLAGTDTQYF.

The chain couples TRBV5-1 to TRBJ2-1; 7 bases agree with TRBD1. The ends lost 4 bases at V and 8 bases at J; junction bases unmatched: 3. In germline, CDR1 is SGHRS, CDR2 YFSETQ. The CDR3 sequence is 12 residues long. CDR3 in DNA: TGCGCCAGCAGCATTACAGGGGATGAGCAGTTCTTC. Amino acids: CASSITGDEQFF.

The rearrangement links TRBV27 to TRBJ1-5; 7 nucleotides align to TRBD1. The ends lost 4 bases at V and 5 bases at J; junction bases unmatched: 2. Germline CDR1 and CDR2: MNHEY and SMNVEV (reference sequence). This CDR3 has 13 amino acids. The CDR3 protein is CASSSTGYQPQHF. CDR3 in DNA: TGTGCCAGCAGTTCGACAGGGTATCAGCCCCAGCATTTT.